The clone carrying this TCR beta chain was counted only a few times. Original analysis: Reference gene primer amplification gave estimated nucleated cell counts. Clones were read by immunoSEQ multiplex PCR, and TCRdb kept only the in-frame ones, dropping some. V, J and clone size were drawn from that table, and D and trimming were deduced from the DNA. In the table there are roughly 140,000 clones, over 75% of which are singletons. The sample comes from a study of blood T cell repertoires in COVID-19. As for the study in general: COVID-19 samples, acute and convalescent, were from the United States, Italy and Spain. Sources were T cells, B-cell-depleted T cells, or PBMCs; the material itself was cDNA or gDNA.

The sequenced sample was peripheral blood. This TCR derives from a woman between 45 and 65 years old with acute or convalescent COVID-19.

The chain's CDR3 is CATQTGGMENEQFF. In DNA form, the CDR3 reads TGTGCCACCCAGACAGGGGGAATGGAGAATGAGCAGTTCTTC. V usage is TRBV7-9 and J usage is TRBJ2-1, with 9 bases identical to TRBD1. V lost 10 bases and J lost 7; bases outside the gene matches: 11. The CDR3 runs to 14 residues. The germline gives CDR1 SEHNR, CDR2 FQNEAQ (reference sequence).